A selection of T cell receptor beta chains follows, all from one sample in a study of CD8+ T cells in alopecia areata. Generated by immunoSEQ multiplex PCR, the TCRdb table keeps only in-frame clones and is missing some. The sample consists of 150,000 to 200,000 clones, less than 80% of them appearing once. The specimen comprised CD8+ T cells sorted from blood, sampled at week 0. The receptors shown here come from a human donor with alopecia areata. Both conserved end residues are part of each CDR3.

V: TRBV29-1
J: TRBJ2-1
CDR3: CSVQIVGEQFF

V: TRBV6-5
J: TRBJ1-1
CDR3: CASSYAADRGGAFF

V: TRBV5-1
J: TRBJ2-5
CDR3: CARQQGAQETQYF

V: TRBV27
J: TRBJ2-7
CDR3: CASSIGYGASYEQYF

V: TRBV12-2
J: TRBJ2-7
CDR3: CASRFRDGTYEQYF

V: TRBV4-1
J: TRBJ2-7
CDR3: CASSHDRDYEQYF

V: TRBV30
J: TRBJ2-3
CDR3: CAWSTIDTQYF

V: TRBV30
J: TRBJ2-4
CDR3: CAWKALGRNIQYF

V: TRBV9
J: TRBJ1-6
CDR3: CASSVGGSPLHF

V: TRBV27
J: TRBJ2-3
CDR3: CASSPGLATLAGTDTQYF

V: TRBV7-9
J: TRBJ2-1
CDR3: CASSPTSYNEQFF

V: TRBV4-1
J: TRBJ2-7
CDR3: CASSQVETEQYF

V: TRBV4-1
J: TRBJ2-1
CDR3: CASSQVYGGRSYNEQFF

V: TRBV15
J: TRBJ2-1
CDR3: CATNEQGSSYNEQFF

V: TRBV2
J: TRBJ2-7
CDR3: CASNEQYF

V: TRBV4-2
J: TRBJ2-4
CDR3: CASSPNPGRDAKNIQYF

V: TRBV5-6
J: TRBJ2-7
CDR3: CASSLPPGRNSYEQYF

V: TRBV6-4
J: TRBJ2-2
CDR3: CASSDREAGELFF

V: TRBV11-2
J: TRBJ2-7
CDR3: CASSPSAGSYEQYF

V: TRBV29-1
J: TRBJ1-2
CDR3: CSVTTESYGYTF

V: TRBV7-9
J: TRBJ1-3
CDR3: CASSQPGQRDTIYF

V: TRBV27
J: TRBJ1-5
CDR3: CASSEGASQPQHF

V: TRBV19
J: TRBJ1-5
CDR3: CASRSPRARQPQHF

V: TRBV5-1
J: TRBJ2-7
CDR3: CASSFGTSTYEQYF

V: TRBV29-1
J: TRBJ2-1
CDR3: CSFGTEKVYNEQFF

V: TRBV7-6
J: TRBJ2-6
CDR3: CASSLRQSLVSGANVLTF